Presented here are 22 T cell receptor beta chains from one specimen sequenced in a study of blood T cell repertoires in COVID-19. Sequenced by immunoSEQ multiplex PCR; TCRdb stores in-frame clones only, minus some. Among approximately 100,000 clones listed, around four fifths were seen once. Sequencing was done on a sample of peripheral blood. Receptor source: a woman between 55 and 75 years old with acute or convalescent COVID-19.

In nucleotides, the CDR3 is TGTGCCAGCAGTCCCCGCCGCAGCGGGGGGGCAAACGAGCAGTACTTC. This gives the protein CASSPRRSGGANEQYF. The V gene is TRBV6-2 or TRBV6-3, the J gene TRBJ2-7; 10 bases line up with TRBD2. The germline CDR1 and CDR2 sequences are MNHEY and SVGEGT. This CDR3 has 16 amino acids. Trimming at V came to 5 bases and at J to 5 bases, leaving 12 bases not matched to a gene.

The rearrangement links TRBV3-1 (or the pseudogene TRBV3-2) to TRBJ1-4; D call uncertain. Germline V gives CDR1 LGHDT, CDR2 YNNKEL (reference sequence). V lost 1 base, J lost 0 bases, and 9 bases lay in between. CDR3 size: 16 residues. CDR3 sequence reads: CASSQAIGTTNEKLFF. The DNA of the CDR3 is TGTGCCAGCAGCCAAGCCATTGGCACAACTAATGAAAAACTGTTTTTT.

Details on this clone: At one end, the junction sequence differs from germline, possibly due to a read error. The chain uses TRBV7-7 and TRBJ2-5, with D possibly TRBD1 on 5 matching bases. The CDR3 runs 15 residues. Per the germline V gene, CDR1 is SSHAT and CDR2 is FNYEAQ (reference sequence). For the CDR3, the DNA is TGTGCTAGCAGCTTAGCTGCTGGACAAGAAGAGACCCAGTACTTC. It codes for CASSLAAGQEETQYF.

The chain uses TRBV20-1 and TRBJ1-2; no clear D. The CDR3 is 10 amino acids. Germline CDR1 is DFQATT and CDR2 is SNEGSKA (reference sequence). V gave up 6 bases and J gave up 8 bases, with 10 bases separating them. CDR3 nucleotide sequence: TGCAGTGCGACTGCCGGAGGCTACACCTTC. Protein: CSATAGGYTF.

This chain joins TRBV6-2 or TRBV6-3 and TRBJ2-2; 12 nucleotides match TRBD2. The junction had 3 bases not matched to a gene; V was cut back by 6 bases and J by 1 base. This CDR3 is 16 amino acids long. Germline CDR1 MNHEY, CDR2 SVGEGT. The CDR3 protein is CASSPGLAGNTGELFF. The CDR3 nucleotides are TGTGCCAGCAGCCCGGGACTAGCGGGGAACACCGGGGAGCTGTTTTTT.

A remark on this clone: Because the CDR3 is missing its conserved closing phenylalanine or tryptophan, this is likely a read error. No DNA is shown, since the ends of the CDR3 on it are uncertain; the CDR3 is the one TCRdb lists. CDR3 protein: CASSLRKQGS. J is TRBJ2-7 and V is TRBV3-1 (or the pseudogene TRBV3-2); TRBD1, the D gene given by the table, was not confirmed from the DNA. The CDR3 is 10 residues long, ends included. Germline values: CDR1 LGHDT, CDR2 YNNKEL (reference sequence).

CDR3 region: CASSFTTSGRHNEQYF. In DNA, the CDR3 is TGTGCCAGCAGCTTTACAACTAGCGGGAGGCACAACGAGCAGTACTTC. The chain couples TRBV7-8 to TRBJ2-7; 12 bases line up with TRBD2. Germline CDR1 and CDR2: SGHVS and FQNEAQ. The CDR3 loop spans 16 amino acids. With V trimmed by 3 bases and J by 5 bases, 8 bases remained unmatched.

The chain employs TRBV28 and TRBJ1-6, with D tentatively TRBD1 (6 bases). Trimming removed 7 bases at V and 5 bases at J, with 18 bases between. The CDR3 covers 16 residues. The germline gives CDR1 MDHEN, CDR2 SYDVKM. The CDR3 sequence: CASTTGPGWNNSPLHF. DNA of the CDR3: TGTGCCAGCACCACAGGGCCAGGGTGGAATAATTCACCCCTCCACTTT.

The chain couples TRBV10-1 to TRBJ2-3; 10 bases align to TRBD2. Germline V CDR1 and CDR2: WNHNN, SYGVQD (reference sequence). There are 14 residues in the CDR3. The V gene end was trimmed by 9 bases and the J gene end by 5 bases; junction bases not matched to a gene: 8. CDR3 coding DNA: TGCGCCAGGAGTAGCGGGAGGCGGGGAGATACGCAGTATTTT. Amino acid sequence: CARSSGRRGDTQYF.

The chain has TRBV20-1 and TRBJ2-1, with unresolved D. CDR3 length equals 10 residues. The ends were cut back, 6 bases at V and 8 bases at J, with 8 bases in the middle. Germline V lookup: CDR1 DFQATT, CDR2 SNEGSKA (reference sequence). The CDR3 spells CSALEHEQFF. In DNA form, the CDR3 reads TGCAGTGCGCTAGAACATGAGCAGTTCTTC.

The rearrangement links TRBV3-1 (or the pseudogene TRBV3-2) to TRBJ2-1; 7 nucleotides match TRBD2. The trim removed 2 bases at V and 8 bases at J, leaving 9 bases unmatched. The V gene's germline CDR1 is LGHDT and CDR2 YNNKEL (reference sequence). The CDR3 loop spans 15 amino acids. CDR3 nucleotide sequence: TGTGCCAGCAGCCAAAGGGTAGCGGGTGGCGATGAGCAGTTCTTC. Translated: CASSQRVAGGDEQFF.

This chain connects TRBV9 to TRBJ2-1, with D possibly TRBD2 on 6 matching bases. This CDR3 comprises 15 residues. Germline loops: CDR1 SGDLS, CDR2 YYNGEE. The V end was cut by 3 bases, the J end by 4 bases, with 14 bases between. CDR3 loop: CASSALGAGYNEQFF. The DNA of the CDR3 is TGTGCCAGCAGCGCCCTCGGGGCGGGGTACAATGAGCAGTTCTTC.

This clone was found a few times. The chain recombines TRBV3-1 (or the pseudogene TRBV3-2) with TRBJ2-5; 13 positions match TRBD2. This CDR3 spans 19 amino acids. Germline trimming cut 4 bases from V and 2 bases from J; bases unmatched to any gene: 13. The germline V gene encodes CDR1 LGHDT and CDR2 YNNKEL (reference sequence). The CDR3 DNA sequence: TGTGCCAGCAGCCTTAGACTAGCGGGGGGCCCGAGGAGTCAAGAGACCCAGTACTTC. Amino acid sequence: CASSLRLAGGPRSQETQYF.

The CDR3 region is CASRRTGEISNQPQHF. The CDR3 bases are TGTGCCAGCAGGCGGACAGGTGAAATTAGCAATCAGCCCCAGCATTTT. This sequence joins TRBV6-4 and TRBJ1-5; 7 positions agree with TRBD1. Germline lookup yields CDR1 MRHNA and CDR2 SNTAGT. The CDR3 runs 16 residues. Germline trimming cut 6 bases from V and 0 bases from J; bases unmatched to any gene: 8.

This chain links TRBV11-2 with TRBJ2-7, with D possibly matching TRBD2 (6 bases). The CDR3 extends over 14 amino acids. Trimming left V 1 base short and J 4 bases short, with 11 bases between. Germline V CDR1 and CDR2: SGHAT, FQNNGV. The CDR3 region has the DNA TGTGCCAGCAGCTTAGTAGGGAGGTGGTACGAGCAGTACTTC. Its translation: CASSLVGRWYEQYF.

The chain recombines TRBV6-5 with TRBJ1-5, with 9 nucleotides matching TRBD1. Germline lookup yields CDR1 MNHEY and CDR2 SVGAGI. This CDR3 has 15 residues. The junction had 4 bases not matched to a gene; V was cut back by 4 bases and J by 3 bases. CDR3 in amino acids: CASSSGQGNNQPQHF. DNA for the CDR3: TGTGCCAGCAGTTCGGGACAGGGTAACAATCAGCCCCAGCATTTT.

The chain joins TRBV6-5 to TRBJ1-4, with 7 nucleotides matching TRBD1. The germline CDR1 and CDR2 sequences are MNHEY and SVGAGI. The CDR3 totals 13 residues. V was clipped by 8 bases and J by 8 bases; unmatched bases: 8. The chain's CDR3 is CASHSGQEEKLFF. CDR3 bases: TGTGCCAGCCATTCTGGACAGGAAGAAAAACTGTTTTTT.

The chain uses TRBV27 and TRBJ1-5; 8 nucleotides match TRBD1. From germline, CDR1 is MNHEY and CDR2 SMNVEV (reference sequence). With V trimmed by 2 bases and J by 4 bases, 1 base remained unmatched. The CDR3 contains 14 residues. CDR3 coding DNA: TGTGCCAGCAGTTTAAGACAGGGGAATCAGCCCCAGCATTTT. It translates to CASSLRQGNQPQHF.

This chain connects TRBV2 to TRBJ1-5; D is undetermined. CDR3 size: 14 residues. Per the germline V gene, CDR1 is SNHLY and CDR2 is FYNNEI. Trimming stripped 1 base from V and 7 bases from J, with 11 bases between. This CDR3 is CASSEGARSQPQHF. The CDR3 coding sequence is TGTGCCAGCAGTGAAGGCGCGCGATCCCAGCCCCAGCATTTT.

Comment on this clone: The same CDR3 is also encoded by other DNA sequences in this sample. The J gene is TRBJ1-5, the V gene TRBV27; no firm D call. Deletions cut 3 bases from V and 7 bases from J, with 10 bases between. Germline values: CDR1 MNHEY, CDR2 SMNVEV (reference sequence). This CDR3 is built from 13 residues. CDR3 nucleotide sequence: TGTGCCAGCAGTTTGACACAGAACCAGCCCCAGCATTTT. Protein product: CASSLTQNQPQHF.

To note about this clone: This same CDR3 is encoded by further DNA sequences in the sample. V usage is TRBV7-2 and J usage is TRBJ2-1; no clear D. The CDR3 length is 13 residues. Germline CDR1 SGHTA, CDR2 FQGNSA. V shed 1 base and J shed 5 bases, with 6 bases lying between them. The CDR3 bases are TGTGCCAGCAGCTTAGGGTCAGACAATGAGCAGTTCTTC. Protein product: CASSLGSDNEQFF.

The chain joins TRBV5-1 to TRBJ2-7; 10 positions match TRBD1. The V and J ends lost 4 bases and 3 bases, in that order; junction bases with no gene match: 7. The CDR3 totals 15 residues. From germline, CDR1 is SGHRS and CDR2 YFSETQ. CDR3 DNA sequence: TGCGCCAGCAGCCACGGGACAGGGGCGCGCTACGAGCAGTACTTC. It encodes CASSHGTGARYEQYF.